The 3 T cell receptor beta chains given below trace back to one sample, sequenced in a study of shared clonotypes between healthy human individuals. The assay was immunoSEQ multiplex PCR, and TCRdb's table has in-frame clones only and misses some. Of 2 million to 3 million clones in the sample, over 85% were seen once. Input material: naive CD4+ T cells from PBMCs. Subset of the sample: CD45RA+ positively selected. Receptor source: a young man in good health. Some clones in this sample may be carry-over from other donors' samples.

This clone showed up just once. The V and J genes are TRBV27 and TRBJ2-1; a weak D match, TRBD1 (6 bases). CDR1 and CDR2 (germline): MNHEY, SMNVEV (reference sequence). The CDR3 has 15 amino acids. Trimming took off 4 bases at V and 3 bases at J, with 13 bases between the two ends. The CDR3: CASSSGTRYYNEQFF. The CDR3 DNA reads TGTGCCAGCAGTTCCGGGACACGGTACTACAATGAGCAGTTCTTC.

In regard to this clone: Other DNA sequences of this sample code for an identical CDR3. The rearrangement joins TRBV9 to TRBJ2-1; no clear D. V dropped 0 bases and J dropped 0 bases, with 10 bases sitting between them. CDR1 is SGDLS, CDR2 YYNGEE, per germline. The CDR3 length is 16 residues. Here the CDR3 DNA reads TGTGCCAGCAGCGTAGGGCACCCTAGCTCCTACAATGAGCAGTTCTTC. Translating gives CASSVGHPSSYNEQFF.

The J gene is TRBJ2-2, the V gene TRBV6-6; 7 positions agree with TRBD1. The CDR3 consists of 16 residues. The germline V gene encodes CDR1 MNHNY and CDR2 SVGAGI (reference sequence). Trimming removed 2 bases from V and 1 base from J; junction bases left unmatched: 4. DNA for the CDR3: TGTGCCAGCAGTTACCCCAGGACAGGGAACACCGGGGAGCTGTTTTTT. Amino acid sequence: CASSYPRTGNTGELFF.